This T cell receptor (beta chain) is drawn from a study of T cells in localized non-small cell lung cancer (TCRdb year 2020). For context, the study as a whole: The study analyzed T cell repertoires of hundreds of early-stage NSCLC patients, comparing tumors and uninvolved tumor-adjacent lungs. The mean age of the NSCLC patients was roughly 63 years, with 130 or so men and around 99 women. The cohort comprised some 220 treatment-naïve NSCLC patients with resected, localized lung tumors.

On this clone itself: This receptor's antigen is unknown. The record has no base qualities; no much larger clone is one base away.

As encoded in the germline V gene, CDR1 is SGHTA while CDR2 is FQGNSA. The CDR3, from cysteine to phenylalanine, totals 15 residues. Only the CDR3 DNA stays, 45 bases, in frame from base 1. Between the V and J ends, shortened by 1 base and 0 bases respectively, the junction contains 10 bases. The study at large found these results: Since the design was exploratory, TCR variables were selected using unadjusted p-values with no false-discovery rate correction. Uninvolved tumor-adjacent lung showed the highest T cell clonality, higher than tumor, which suggests more focused antigenic responses in the adjacent lung. Higher blood T cell density associated with longer overall survival, while higher adjacent-lung clonality associated with shorter survival. Because multi-region tumor sequencing was not done, intratumor heterogeneity could not be ruled out. Of the top 100 tumor clones, a median of 57 were detected in paired uninvolved adjacent lung; under 35 were also among that lung's top 100.

The immunoSEQ Assay was used to sequence TCR beta CDR3 regions from DNA. From the authors' description of their analysis: T cell density was computed as TCR beta template counts normalized to usable DNA estimated by amplifying housekeeping genes. Richness was estimated using the preseqR package, with extrapolation to 400,000 templates for PBMC samples and to 120,000 templates for tissue samples. Clonality was defined by subtracting Pielou's evenness from one. Differential abundance testing on productive amino-acid clonotypes, with a minimum total count of 5 and an alpha of 0.1, was used to identify tissue-enriched TCRs. The Jaccard Index and the Morisita Overlap Index were used to measure repertoire overlap between compartments. TCR beta CDR3s were clustered by GLIPH together with public tetramer-defined viral CDR3s, and at least three viral sequences plus V-gene enrichment were required for viral motifs. Drawn from immuneACCESS, this table holds only the in-frame rearrangements with V and J called that TCRdb kept. Clones are partly lost; checked studies trace under half to an unresolved V gene and leave the rest unexplained. D and trimming were read from the DNA, whereas the V and J calls and clone size are those reported in that table. Present in this sample are under 75,000 clones, about nine tenths of which were seen just once. 20% to 25% of the sample comes from the top ten.

At diagnosis, peripheral blood, uninvolved tumor-adjacent lung and tumor were collected and were preserved as a mix of fresh-frozen and FFPE material. For TCR repertoire profiling, blood samples were analyzed in the form of peripheral blood mononuclear cells. Recombination joined TRBV7-2 with TRBJ2-7; the D gene lacks a confident call. The sequences come from peripheral blood, collected before any cancer treatment. The TCR was taken from a male donor at least 60 years old with stage III squamous cell lung carcinoma. CDR3 region: CASSLDSVYSYEQYF. The nucleotide sequence is given as TGTGCCAGCAGCTTAGACTCAGTTTACTCCTACGAGCAGTACTTC.